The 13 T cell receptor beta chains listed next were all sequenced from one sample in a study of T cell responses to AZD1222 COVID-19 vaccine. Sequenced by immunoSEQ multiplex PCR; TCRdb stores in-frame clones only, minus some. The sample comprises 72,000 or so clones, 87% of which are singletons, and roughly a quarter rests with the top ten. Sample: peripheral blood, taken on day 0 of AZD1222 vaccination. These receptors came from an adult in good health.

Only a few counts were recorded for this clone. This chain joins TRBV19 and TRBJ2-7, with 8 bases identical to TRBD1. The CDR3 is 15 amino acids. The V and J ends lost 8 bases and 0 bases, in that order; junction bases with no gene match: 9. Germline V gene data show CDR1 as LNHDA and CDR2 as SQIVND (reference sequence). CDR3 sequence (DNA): TGTGCCAGTCTTAAGATGGGGACAGGCTCCTACGAGCAGTACTTC. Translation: CASLKMGTGSYEQYF.

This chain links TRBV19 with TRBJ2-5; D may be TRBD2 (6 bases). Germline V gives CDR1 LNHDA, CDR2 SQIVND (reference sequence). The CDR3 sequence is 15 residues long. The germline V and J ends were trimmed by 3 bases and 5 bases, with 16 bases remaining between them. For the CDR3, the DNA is TGTGCCAGTAGTATGAAGGCGGGGTCGGGGGAGACCCAGTACTTC. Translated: CASSMKAGSGETQYF.

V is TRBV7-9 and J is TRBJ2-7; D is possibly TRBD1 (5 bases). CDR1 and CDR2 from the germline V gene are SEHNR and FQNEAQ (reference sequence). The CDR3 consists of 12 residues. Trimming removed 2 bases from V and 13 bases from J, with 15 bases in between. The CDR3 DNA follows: TGTGCCAGCAGCTTAAGTCAGGACACGCAATACTTC. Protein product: CASSLSQDTQYF.

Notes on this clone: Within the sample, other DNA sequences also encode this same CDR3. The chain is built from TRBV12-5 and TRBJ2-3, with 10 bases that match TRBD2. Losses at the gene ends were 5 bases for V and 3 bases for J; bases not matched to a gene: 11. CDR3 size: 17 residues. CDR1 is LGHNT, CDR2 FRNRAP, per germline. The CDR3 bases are TGTGCTAGTGGTCCCCGCCCTAGCGGGAGAAATACAGATACGCAGTATTTT. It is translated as CASGPRPSGRNTDTQYF.

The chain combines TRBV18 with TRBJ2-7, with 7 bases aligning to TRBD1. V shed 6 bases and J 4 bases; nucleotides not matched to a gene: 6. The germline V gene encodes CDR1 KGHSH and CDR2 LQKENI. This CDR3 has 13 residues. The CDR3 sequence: CASSPGQHYEQYF. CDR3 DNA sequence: TGTGCCAGCTCGCCGGGACAGCATTACGAGCAGTACTTC. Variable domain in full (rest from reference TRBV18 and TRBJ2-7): NAGVMQNPRHLVRRRGQEARLRCSPMKGHSHVYWYRQLPEEGLKFMVYLQKENIIDESGMPKERFSAEFPKEGPSILRIQQVVRGDSAAYFCASSPGQHYEQYFGPGTRLTVT.

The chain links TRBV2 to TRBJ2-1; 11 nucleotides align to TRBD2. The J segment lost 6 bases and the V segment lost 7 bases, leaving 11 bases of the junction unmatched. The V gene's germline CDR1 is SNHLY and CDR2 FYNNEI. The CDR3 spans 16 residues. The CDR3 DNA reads TGTGCCAGCACTGGGGGTAGCGGGAGGGCCGGCAATGAGCAGTTCTTC. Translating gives CASTGGSGRAGNEQFF.

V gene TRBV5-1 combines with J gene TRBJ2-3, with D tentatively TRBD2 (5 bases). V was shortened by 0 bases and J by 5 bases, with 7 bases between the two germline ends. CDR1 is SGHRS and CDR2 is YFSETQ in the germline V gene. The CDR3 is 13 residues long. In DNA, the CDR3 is TGCGCCAGCAGCTTGGGGGCGGGAGATACGCAGTATTTT. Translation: CASSLGAGDTQYF.

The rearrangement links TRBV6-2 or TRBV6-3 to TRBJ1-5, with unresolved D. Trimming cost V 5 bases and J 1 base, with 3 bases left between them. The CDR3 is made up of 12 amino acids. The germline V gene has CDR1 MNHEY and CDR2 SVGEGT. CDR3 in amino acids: CASSLSNQPQHF. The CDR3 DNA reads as TGTGCCAGCAGTCTGAGCAATCAGCCCCAGCATTTT.

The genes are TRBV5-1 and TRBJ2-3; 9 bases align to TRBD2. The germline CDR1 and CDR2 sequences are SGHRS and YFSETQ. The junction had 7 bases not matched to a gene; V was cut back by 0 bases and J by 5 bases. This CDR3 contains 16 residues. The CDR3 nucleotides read TGCGCCAGCAGCTTGGGGGGCGGGAGGGCCAAAGATACGCAGTATTTT. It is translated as CASSLGGGRAKDTQYF.

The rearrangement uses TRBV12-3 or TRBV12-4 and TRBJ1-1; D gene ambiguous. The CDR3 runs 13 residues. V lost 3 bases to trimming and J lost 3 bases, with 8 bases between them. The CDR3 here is CASSFVGYTEAFF. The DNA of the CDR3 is TGTGCCAGCAGTTTCGTCGGGTACACTGAAGCTTTCTTT.

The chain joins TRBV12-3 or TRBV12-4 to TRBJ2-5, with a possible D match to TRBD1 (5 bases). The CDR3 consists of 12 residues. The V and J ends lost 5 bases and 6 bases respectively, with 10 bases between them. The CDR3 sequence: CASSAGSQTQYF. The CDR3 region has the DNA TGTGCCAGCAGTGCAGGGTCCCAGACCCAGTACTTC.

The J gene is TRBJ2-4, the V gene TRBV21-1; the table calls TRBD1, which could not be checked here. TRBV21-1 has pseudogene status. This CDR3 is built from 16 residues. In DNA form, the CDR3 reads TGTGCCAGCAGCGGTCACAGGTTGCTAGCCAAAAACATTCAGTACTTC. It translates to CASSGHRLLAKNIQYF.

The CDR3 region is CASSLEGTGGEQFF. The CDR3 region has the DNA TGTGCCAGCAGCTTAGAAGGGACAGGGGGTGAGCAGTTCTTC. The genes are TRBV7-9 and TRBJ2-1; TRBD1 aligns across 11 bases. The V and J ends lost 1 base and 9 bases, in that order; junction bases with no gene match: 2. Per germline, CDR1 SEHNR and CDR2 FQNEAQ (reference sequence). This CDR3 comprises 14 residues.